A selection of T cell receptor beta chains follows, all from one sample in a study of cytomegalovirus exposure and HLA in healthy donors. Profiled with immunoSEQ multiplex PCR; TCRdb holds only in-frame clones, not every one. The sample comprises 95,000 to 120,000 clones, 70% to 85% of which are singletons, and roughly 2.6% rests with the top ten. The specimen was PBMCs. These receptor sequences come from a woman between 18 and 29 years old in good health and CMV-seronegative. The conserved cysteine and the conserved F or W are not part of the CDR3 here.

v_call cdr3_aa
TRBV5-5 ASSWPDRGRLQEKLF
TRBV9 ASSVETGAPQGNEKLF
TRBV29-1 SVGRAVQETQY
TRBV5-1 ASSGRGGETQY
TRBV6-1 ASSVEQGAYNQPQH
TRBV13 ASSLGGWGGETQY
TRBV4-1 ASSQPGQLLNYGYT
TRBV9 ASSAGLAGDYEQY
TRBV5-8 ASSLRAGVTDTQY
TRBV18 ASSPLLSEGIAGDGTDTQY
TRBV7-9 ASSLSAGGNPNTGELF
TRBV5-4 ASSLPSNYGYT
TRBV28 ATTVWRVATDTQY
TRBV2 ASRGEVWGNYGYT
TRBV11-3 ASSWEAAGGYT
TRBV2 ASSDSRNSNQPQH
TRBV5-1 ASSLGASGGRETQY
TRBV27 ASSLSPYRTIYNEQF
TRBV19 ASSPTGQHTEAF
TRBV27 ASSSGLVETQY
TRBV7-6 ASSLARGRGGMQETQY
TRBV6-1 ASSDRGDTGELF
TRBV29-1 SVERKGGLAYEQY
TRBV12-5 ASGLANRESEQF
TRBV4-3 ASSQDPSYNEQF
TRBV28 ASSSPTTNEKLF
TRBV5-4 ASSLVLAKNIQY
TRBV19 ASSVDREFGDEQY
TRBV19 ASSTGRENYGYT
TRBV11-3 ASSPGQGKNTEAF
TRBV9 ASSATGLSSGNTIY
TRBV5-6 ASSLDRGRYGYT
TRBV6-4 ATTRSTEYSNQPQH
TRBV5-1 ASSLEVAGGTDTQY
TRBV7-8 ASSSRPGGEQY
TRBV13 ASSHTDRATYEQF
TRBV25-1 ASSDSGGAKNIQY
TRBV5-6 ASSLTGVQETQY
TRBV9 ASGFVAGTDTQY
TRBV6-1 ASETSGTDTQY
TRBV27 ASSADRGRPNEQY
TRBV6-1 ASSAQEGYGYT
TRBV30 ARQLSSGNTIY
TRBV19 ASSILGQGNSPLH
TRBV4-1 ASSLPTARGEKLF
TRBV13 ASSLGEVYGYT
TRBV28 ASYPGVQSNEQF
TRBV28 ASSETGSGEQF
TRBV28 ASSLSEVRHGYT
TRBV11-3 ASSLASREGHEQF
TRBV28 ASSLGQGRGYT
TRBV7-9 ASSDGQKYQPQH